These 19 T cell receptor beta chains share one sample of origin, sequenced in a study of OX40 agonist ivuxolimab in advanced cancers. The assay was immunoSEQ multiplex PCR, and TCRdb's table has in-frame clones only and misses some. The sample contains 40,000 or so clones, approximately 83% of which appear only once. Sample: CD4+ or CD8+ T cells sorted from blood, taken in a trial of the OX40 agonist ivuxolimab. The receptors derive from an adult with an advanced solid tumor such as melanoma, head and neck, liver or kidney cancer.

V usage is TRBV7-2 and J usage is TRBJ2-5, with 14 bases that match TRBD2. From germline, CDR1 is SGHTA and CDR2 FQGNSA. Trimming at V came to 5 bases and at J to 2 bases, leaving 7 bases not matched to a gene. This CDR3 region has 17 residues. DNA for the CDR3: TGTGCCAGCAGCCATTGGACTAGCGGGGGGACGCAAGAGACCCAGTACTTC. This encodes CASSHWTSGGTQETQYF. The full variable domain, rest sourced from reference TRBV7-2 and TRBJ2-5, is GAGVSQSPSNKVTEKGKDVELRCDPISGHTALYWYRQSLGQGLEFLIYFQGNSAPDKSGLPSDRFSAERTGGSVSTLTIQRTQQEDSAVYLCASSHWTSGGTQETQYFGPGTRLLVL.

The V gene is TRBV6-6, the J gene TRBJ1-5; unclear D gene. V shed 5 bases and J shed 4 bases, with 15 bases lying between them. From germline, CDR1 is MNHNY and CDR2 SVGAGI (reference sequence). The CDR3 contains 15 residues. CDR3 DNA sequence: TGTGCCAGCAGTAAGCGCGACGCAGGAAATCAGCCCCAGCATTTT. Amino acid sequence: CASSKRDAGNQPQHF.

The J gene is TRBJ2-7, the V gene TRBV7-8, with D possibly matching TRBD1 (5 bases). The germline V and J ends were trimmed by 1 base and 0 bases, with 19 bases remaining between them. From germline, CDR1 is SGHVS and CDR2 FQNEAQ. This CDR3 region has 18 residues. The chain's CDR3 is CASSLGRLKGTGSYEQYF. The CDR3 DNA is TGTGCCAGCAGCTTAGGCCGACTGAAAGGTACAGGCTCCTACGAGCAGTACTTC.

CDR3 loop: CASSTDRANQPQHF. The CDR3 nucleotides are TGTGCCAGCAGTACCGACAGGGCAAATCAGCCCCAGCATTTT. This rearrangement joins TRBV28 to TRBJ1-5, with 7 bases lining up with TRBD1. This CDR3 is 14 amino acids long. V shed 5 bases, J shed 4 bases, and the junction held 5 bases outside the gene matches. Germline CDR1 and CDR2: MDHEN and SYDVKM.

In the case of this clone: Other DNA sequences of this sample code for an identical CDR3. The chain employs TRBV6-1 and TRBJ1-6; D may be TRBD1 (6 bases). Trimming took off 6 bases at V and 6 bases at J, with 15 bases between the two ends. The CDR3 length is 15 residues. The germline V gene encodes CDR1 MNHNS and CDR2 SASEGT. CDR3 DNA: TGTGCCAGCAGATGGGGTAACAGGGCTAATTCACCCCTCCACTTT. As protein: CASRWGNRANSPLHF.

The chain links TRBV7-2 to TRBJ2-2, with 11 bases aligning to TRBD2. After removal of 11 bases from V and 4 bases from J, the junction contained 18 bases not matched to a gene. Germline V gene lookup returns CDR1 SGHTA and CDR2 FQGNSA. The CDR3 has 18 amino acids. The CDR3 nucleotides are TGTGCCTCACAAGGCGGGACTAGCGGACCCCACGGCACCGGGGAGCTGTTTTTT. Protein sequence: CASQGGTSGPHGTGELFF.

The chain combines TRBV5-4 with TRBJ2-5; TRBD1 is a possible D gene (5 bases). The germline V gene encodes CDR1 SGHNT and CDR2 YYREEE (reference sequence). V lost 0 bases, J lost 3 bases, and 9 bases lay in between. This CDR3 region has 14 residues. Here the CDR3 DNA reads TGTGCCAGCAGCTTGGAAGGGGTTAAAGAGACCCAGTACTTC. It specifies CASSLEGVKETQYF.

The chain recombines TRBV5-1 with TRBJ2-5, with TRBD1 matching over 8 bases. Germline-derived CDR1 and CDR2 are SGHRS and YFSETQ. V lost 3 bases and J lost 1; bases outside the gene matches: 2. The CDR3 has 14 residues. DNA of the CDR3: TGCGCCAGCAGCTCTGGACAGGGCCAAGAGACCCAGTACTTC. It yields the protein CASSSGQGQETQYF.

The chain combines TRBV4-1 with TRBJ2-2, with D perhaps TRBD1 (6 bases). The V gene's germline CDR1 is MGHRA and CDR2 YSYEKL. CDR3 length: 16 residues. With 4 bases removed from V and 8 bases from J, the gap between germline ends came to 20 bases. The DNA for the CDR3 is TGCGCCAGCAGCCTACTACCAATAGACAGGCTGGGGGAGCTGTTTTTT. It yields the protein CASSLLPIDRLGELFF.

The chain combines TRBV18 with TRBJ1-5, with TRBD1 matching over 9 bases. V was clipped by 3 bases and J by 4 bases; unmatched bases: 4. Germline CDR1 and CDR2: KGHSH and LQKENI. The CDR3 extends over 15 amino acids. The CDR3: CASSPRTGENQPQHF. The CDR3 DNA is TGTGCCAGCTCACCTCGGACAGGGGAAAATCAGCCCCAGCATTTT.

The rearrangement links TRBV9 to TRBJ2-2, with a possible D match to TRBD2 (7 bases). Looked up from germline, CDR1 is SGDLS and CDR2 is YYNGEE. This CDR3 is built from 15 residues. V lost 0 bases and J lost 7, with 13 bases in between. The CDR3 bases are TGTGCCAGCAGCGTAGCTTCGGGGGGCCACGGGGAGCTGTTTTTT. It translates to CASSVASGGHGELFF.

This chain joins TRBV20-1 and TRBJ1-2, with D possibly matching TRBD1 (5 bases). Germline CDR1 DFQATT, CDR2 SNEGSKA (reference sequence). V was clipped by 3 bases and J by 8 bases, with 10 bases between them. This CDR3 has 11 residues. The CDR3 DNA sequence: TGCAGTGCTAGGCTCAGGGAGGGCTACACCTTC. Translated: CSARLREGYTF.

J is TRBJ2-7 and V is TRBV9, with D perhaps matching TRBD1 or TRBD2 (5 bases each). The V end was cut by 4 bases, the J end by 0 bases, with 14 bases between. CDR3 size: 15 residues. Germline V CDR1 and CDR2: SGDLS, YYNGEE. The DNA for the CDR3 is TGTGCCAGCAGCACCCGGGACGGAAGCTCCTACGAGCAGTACTTC. It is translated as CASSTRDGSSYEQYF.

In this sample, this clone turned up a few times. The V call is TRBV28, the J call TRBJ1-4, with 8 bases aligning to TRBD1. Per the germline V gene, CDR1 is MDHEN and CDR2 is SYDVKM. The CDR3 length is 14 residues. Trimming removed 10 bases from V and 10 bases from J; junction bases left unmatched: 14. CDR3 in DNA: TGTGCCACCCAAGAGCCGGGACAGGTAGCAAAACTGTTTTTT. It codes for CATQEPGQVAKLFF.

The V gene is TRBV7-9, the J gene TRBJ2-1; D is unclear. Per the germline V gene, CDR1 is SEHNR and CDR2 is FQNEAQ (reference sequence). This CDR3 contains 11 residues. V was shortened by 5 bases and J by 8 bases, with 7 bases between the two germline ends. The CDR3 loop is CASSPMDEQFF. CDR3 sequence (DNA): TGTGCCAGCAGCCCGATGGATGAGCAGTTCTTC. Drawing the rest from reference TRBV7-9 and TRBJ2-1, the complete variable domain is DTGVSQNPRHKITKRGQNVTFRCDPISEHNRLYWYRQTLGQGPEFLTYFQNEAQLEKSRLLSDRFSAERPKGSFSTLEIQRTEQGDSAMYLCASSPMDEQFFGPGTRLTVL.

The J gene is TRBJ2-3, the V gene TRBV28, with D possibly being TRBD1 (5 bases). CDR1 MDHEN and CDR2 SYDVKM come from the germline V gene. V lost 3 bases and J 10 bases, leaving 11 bases between the germline ends. The CDR3 has 12 residues. CDR3 residues: CASSLGLSSQYF. The DNA for the CDR3 is TGTGCCAGCAGTTTGGGGCTCTCATCGCAGTATTTT. Using reference TRBV28 and TRBJ2-3 for the parts outside the CDR3, the full variable domain is DVKVTQSSRYLVKRTGEKVFLECVQDMDHENMFWYRQDPGLGLRLIYFSYDVKMKEKGDIPEGYSVSREKKERFSLILESASTNQTSMYLCASSLGLSSQYFGPGTRLTVL.

This clone was counted a few times. DNA of the CDR3: TGTGCCAGCAGCCGATTAGCGGGGGGCAACCAAGAGACCCAGTACTTC. This sequence encodes CASSRLAGGNQETQYF. The chain recombines TRBV4-2 with TRBJ2-5, with 10 bases aligning to TRBD2. Germline V gene lookup returns CDR1 LGHNA and CDR2 YNFKEQ. The V gene end was trimmed by 4 bases and the J gene end by 0 bases; junction bases not matched to a gene: 5. The CDR3 consists of 16 residues.

The gene calls are TRBV18 and TRBJ2-5; 9 bases align to TRBD2. There are 14 residues in the CDR3. CDR1 is KGHSH, CDR2 LQKENI, per germline. V trimming: 5 bases; J trimming: 4 bases; junction bases outside the gene matches: 5. The CDR3 DNA is TGTGCCAGCTCATTATCAGCGGGAGGAGAGACCCAGTACTTC. Translated: CASSLSAGGETQYF. Full variable domain (rest looked up from reference TRBV18 and TRBJ2-5): NAGVMQNPRHLVRRRGQEARLRCSPMKGHSHVYWYRQLPEEGLKFMVYLQKENIIDESGMPKERFSAEFPKEGPSILRIQQVVRGDSAAYFCASSLSAGGETQYFGPGTRLLVL.

This chain connects TRBV1 to TRBJ1-1. TRBV1 is a pseudogene locus. The CDR3 length is 17 residues. CDR3 coding DNA: TGCACCAGCAGCCCACACCCTCTCGACCCAACACGGGGGGAAGCTTTCTTT. It yields the protein CTSSPHPLDPTRGEAFF.